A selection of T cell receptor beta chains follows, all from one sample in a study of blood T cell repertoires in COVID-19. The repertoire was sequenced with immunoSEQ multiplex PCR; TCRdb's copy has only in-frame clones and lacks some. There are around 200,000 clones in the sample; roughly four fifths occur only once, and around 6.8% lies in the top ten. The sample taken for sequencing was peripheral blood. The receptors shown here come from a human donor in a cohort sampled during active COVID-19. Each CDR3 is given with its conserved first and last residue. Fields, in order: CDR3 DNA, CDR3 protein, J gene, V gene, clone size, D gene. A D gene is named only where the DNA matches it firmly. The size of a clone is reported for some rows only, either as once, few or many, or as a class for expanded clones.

cdr3_nt: TGTGCCACCTCGCCCCTAGCGGGGGGACAAGAGACCCAGTACTTC; cdr3_aa: CATSPLAGGQETQYF; j_call: TRBJ2-5; v_call: TRBV7-9; clone_size: NA; d_call: TRBD2
cdr3_nt: TGTGCCAGCAGCCATTTAGGACAGGGGGGCCCAGATACGCAGTATTTT; cdr3_aa: CASSHLGQGGPDTQYF; j_call: TRBJ2-3; v_call: TRBV3-1/TRBV3-2; clone_size: once; d_call: TRBD1
cdr3_nt: TGTGCCAGCGTGGGACAGGTAGATGAAAAACTGTTTTTT; cdr3_aa: CASVGQVDEKLFF; j_call: TRBJ1-4; v_call: TRBV25-1; clone_size: NA; d_call: TRBD1
cdr3_nt: TGTGCCAGCAGCGGGCGGGGGGGTCCAGATACGCAGTATTTT; cdr3_aa: CASSGRGGPDTQYF; j_call: TRBJ2-3; v_call: TRBV7-9; clone_size: NA; d_call: TRBD2
cdr3_nt: TGTGCCAGCAGCATGACAGGGTTGGGTTCACCCCTCCACTTT; cdr3_aa: CASSMTGLGSPLHF; j_call: TRBJ1-6; v_call: TRBV7-3; clone_size: NA; d_call: TRBD1
cdr3_nt: TGTGCCAGCAGCCCGTGGACAGGCAGCTCCTACGAGCAGTACTTC; cdr3_aa: CASSPWTGSSYEQYF; j_call: TRBJ2-7; v_call: TRBV7-2; clone_size: NA; d_call: TRBD1
cdr3_nt: TGTGCCAGCAGTGTCTCTAGCGGGGGGGCCTACGAGCAGTACTTC; cdr3_aa: CASSVSSGGAYEQYF; j_call: TRBJ2-7; v_call: TRBV27; clone_size: NA; d_call: TRBD2
cdr3_nt: TGTGCCAGTAGTATTCTACTAGCGGGGGACAATGAGCAGTTCTTC; cdr3_aa: CASSILLAGDNEQFF; j_call: TRBJ2-1; v_call: TRBV19; clone_size: NA; d_call: TRBD2
cdr3_nt: TGTGCCAGCAGCCAAGGCTCGGGACAAAGCTATGGCTACACCTTC; cdr3_aa: CASSQGSGQSYGYTF; j_call: TRBJ1-2; v_call: TRBV3-1/TRBV3-2; clone_size: NA; d_call: NA
cdr3_nt: TGTGCCAGCAGTGGCACCCTATTCTTTTCGAACACTGAAGCTTTCTTT; cdr3_aa: CASSGTLFFSNTEAFF; j_call: TRBJ1-1; v_call: TRBV6-1; clone_size: NA; d_call: NA
cdr3_nt: TGCGCCAGCAGCTTTGGACAGGGCTACACCGGGGAGCTGTTTTTT; cdr3_aa: CASSFGQGYTGELFF; j_call: TRBJ2-2; v_call: TRBV5-1; clone_size: NA; d_call: TRBD1
cdr3_nt: TGTGCCAGCAGCGTAGGGACAGGACACGAGCAGTACTTC; cdr3_aa: CASSVGTGHEQYF; j_call: TRBJ2-7; v_call: TRBV9; clone_size: NA; d_call: TRBD1
cdr3_nt: TGTGCCAGCAGGGTAGGAGACCAGCCCCAGCATTTT; cdr3_aa: CASRVGDQPQHF; j_call: TRBJ1-5; v_call: TRBV6-5; clone_size: NA; d_call: NA